This entry is about one T cell receptor beta chain. Its antigen is still unknown. Primed by a sample-barcoded 5' primer and a J-beta primer mix, a second PCR proceeded for roughly 7 to 12 cycles. TCRdb used MiXCR to reprocess the 5' RACE reads, holding one entry per CDR3 protein. The sample shows over 1,500,000 distinct CDR3 sequences, 49% of them seen only once. The sample is drawn from a study of blood T cells in healthy people across ages. The CDR3 runs 15 residues. Per germline, CDR1 SGDLS and CDR2 YYNGEE. Germline trimming cut 0 bases from V and 3 bases from J; bases unmatched to any gene: 5. The donors, healthy Caucasians from Russia, were aged roughly 6 to 100. Study conclusions and caveats: The study found TCR beta diversity correlated strongly with naive T cell percentage.

Sequenced input: blood. The clonotype was recovered from a woman aged 35 to 49 in good health. This chain joins TRBV9 and TRBJ1-2; the match to TRBD1 covers 7 bases. The CDR3 is CASSVGDSRDYGYTF. In DNA form, the CDR3 reads TGTGCCAGCAGCGTAGGGGACAGCCGGGACTATGGCTACACCTTC.